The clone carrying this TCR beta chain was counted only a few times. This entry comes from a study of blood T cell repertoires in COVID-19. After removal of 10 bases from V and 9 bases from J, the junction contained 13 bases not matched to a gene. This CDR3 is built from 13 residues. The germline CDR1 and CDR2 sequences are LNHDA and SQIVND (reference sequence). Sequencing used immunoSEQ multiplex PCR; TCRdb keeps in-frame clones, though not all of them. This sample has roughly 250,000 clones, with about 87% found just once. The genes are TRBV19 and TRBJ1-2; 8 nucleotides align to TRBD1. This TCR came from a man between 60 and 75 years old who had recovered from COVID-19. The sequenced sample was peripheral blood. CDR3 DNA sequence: TGTGCCACCACGGACAGGGAGGAGGGAAGCTACACCTTC. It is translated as CATTDREEGSYTF.